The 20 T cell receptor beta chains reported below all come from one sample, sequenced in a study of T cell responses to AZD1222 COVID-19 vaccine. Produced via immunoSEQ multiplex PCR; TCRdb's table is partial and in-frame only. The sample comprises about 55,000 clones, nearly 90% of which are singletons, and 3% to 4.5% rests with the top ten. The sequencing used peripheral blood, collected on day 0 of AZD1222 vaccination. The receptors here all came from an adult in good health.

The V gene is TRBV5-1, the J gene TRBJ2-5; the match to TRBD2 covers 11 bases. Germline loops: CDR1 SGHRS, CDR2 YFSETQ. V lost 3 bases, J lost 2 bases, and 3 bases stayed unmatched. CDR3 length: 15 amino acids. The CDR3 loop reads CASSSGLAGQETQYF. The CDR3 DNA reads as TGCGCCAGCAGCTCTGGACTAGCGGGTCAAGAGACCCAGTACTTC.

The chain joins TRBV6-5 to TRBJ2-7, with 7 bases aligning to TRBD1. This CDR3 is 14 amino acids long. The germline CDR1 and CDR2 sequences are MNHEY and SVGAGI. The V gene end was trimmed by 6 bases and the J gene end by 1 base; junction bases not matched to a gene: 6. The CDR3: CASRDLTGSYEQYF. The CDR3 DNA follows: TGTGCCAGCAGGGATTTGACAGGGTCCTACGAGCAGTACTTC.

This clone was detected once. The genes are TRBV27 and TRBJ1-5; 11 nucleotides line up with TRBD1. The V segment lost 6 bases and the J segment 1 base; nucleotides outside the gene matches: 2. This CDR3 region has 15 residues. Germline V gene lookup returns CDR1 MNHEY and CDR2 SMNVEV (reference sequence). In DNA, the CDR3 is TGTGCCAGCAGGAGGGACAGGGGGAGCAATCAGCCCCAGCATTTT. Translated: CASRRDRGSNQPQHF.

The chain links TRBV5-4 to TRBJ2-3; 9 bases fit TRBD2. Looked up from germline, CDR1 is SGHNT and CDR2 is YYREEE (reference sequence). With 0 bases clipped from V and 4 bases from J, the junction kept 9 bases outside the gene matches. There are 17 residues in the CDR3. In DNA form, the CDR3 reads TGTGCCAGCAGCTTGGGGACTGCGGGGGGGCGAGCAGATACGCAGTATTTT. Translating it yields CASSLGTAGGRADTQYF.

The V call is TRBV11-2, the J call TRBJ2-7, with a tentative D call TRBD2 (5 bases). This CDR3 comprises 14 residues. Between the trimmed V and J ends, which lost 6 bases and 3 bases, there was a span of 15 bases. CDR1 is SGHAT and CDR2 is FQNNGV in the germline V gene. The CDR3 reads CASSVRADNYEQYF. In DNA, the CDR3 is TGTGCCAGCAGTGTGCGGGCAGATAACTACGAGCAGTACTTC.

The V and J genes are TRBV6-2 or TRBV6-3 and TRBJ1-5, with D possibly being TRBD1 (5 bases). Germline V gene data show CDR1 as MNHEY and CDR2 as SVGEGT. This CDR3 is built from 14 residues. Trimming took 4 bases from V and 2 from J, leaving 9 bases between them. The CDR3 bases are TGTGCCAGCAGTTCGGGGGGTGGCAATCAGCCCCAGCATTTT. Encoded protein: CASSSGGGNQPQHF.

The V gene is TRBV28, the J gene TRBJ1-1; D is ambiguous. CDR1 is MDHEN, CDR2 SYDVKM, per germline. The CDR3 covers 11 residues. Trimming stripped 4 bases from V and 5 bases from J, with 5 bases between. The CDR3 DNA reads TGTGCCAGCAGTTACGGGACTGAAGCTTTCTTT. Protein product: CASSYGTEAFF.

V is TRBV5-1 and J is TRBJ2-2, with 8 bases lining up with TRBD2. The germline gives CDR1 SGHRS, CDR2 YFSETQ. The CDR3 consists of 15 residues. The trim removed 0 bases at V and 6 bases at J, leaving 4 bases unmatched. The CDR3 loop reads CASSLASGGPGELFF. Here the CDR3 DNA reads TGCGCCAGCAGCTTGGCGAGCGGGGGACCCGGGGAGCTGTTTTTT. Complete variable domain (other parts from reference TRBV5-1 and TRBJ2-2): KAGVTQTPRYLIKTRGQQVTLSCSPISGHRSVSWYQQTPGQGLQFLFEYFSETQRNKGNFPGRFSGRQFSNSRSEMNVSTLELGDSALYLCASSLASGGPGELFFGEGSRLTVL.

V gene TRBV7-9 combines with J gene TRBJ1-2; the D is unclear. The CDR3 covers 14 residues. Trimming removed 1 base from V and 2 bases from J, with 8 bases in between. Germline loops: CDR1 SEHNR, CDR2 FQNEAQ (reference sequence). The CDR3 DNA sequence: TGTGCCAGCAGCTTAGGTAGCAGCAACTATGGCTACACCTTC. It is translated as CASSLGSSNYGYTF.

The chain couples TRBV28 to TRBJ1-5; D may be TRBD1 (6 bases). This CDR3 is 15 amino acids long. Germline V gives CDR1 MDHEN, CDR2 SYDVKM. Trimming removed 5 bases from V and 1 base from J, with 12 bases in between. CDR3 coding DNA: TGTGCCAGCAGTATCCAGGGACAAAGCAATCAGCCCCAGCATTTT. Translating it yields CASSIQGQSNQPQHF.

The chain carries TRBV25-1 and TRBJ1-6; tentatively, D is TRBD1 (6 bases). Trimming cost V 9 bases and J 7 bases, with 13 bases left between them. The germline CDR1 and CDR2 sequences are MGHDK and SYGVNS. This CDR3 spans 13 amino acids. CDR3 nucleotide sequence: TGTGCCAGTAGCGGGGACAAGAATTCACCCCTCCACTTT. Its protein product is CASSGDKNSPLHF.

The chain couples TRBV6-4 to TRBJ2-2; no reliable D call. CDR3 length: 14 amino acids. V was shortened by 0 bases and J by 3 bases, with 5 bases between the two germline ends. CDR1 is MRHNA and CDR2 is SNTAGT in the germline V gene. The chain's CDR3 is CASSDSSDTGELFF. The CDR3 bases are TGTGCCAGCAGTGACTCCTCTGACACCGGGGAGCTGTTTTTT.

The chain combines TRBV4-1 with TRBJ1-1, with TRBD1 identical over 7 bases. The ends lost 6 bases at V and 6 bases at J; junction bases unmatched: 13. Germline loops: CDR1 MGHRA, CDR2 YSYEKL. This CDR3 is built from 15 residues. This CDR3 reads CASRPPETGYSEAFF. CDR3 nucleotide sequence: TGCGCCAGCAGACCACCGGAGACAGGGTATTCTGAAGCTTTCTTT.

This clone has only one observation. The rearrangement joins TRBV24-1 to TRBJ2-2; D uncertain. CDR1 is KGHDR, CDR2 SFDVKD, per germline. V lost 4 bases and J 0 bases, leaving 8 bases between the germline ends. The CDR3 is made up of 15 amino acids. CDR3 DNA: TGTGCCACCAGTGAAACCGCTTCGAACACCGGGGAGCTGTTTTTT. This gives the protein CATSETASNTGELFF.

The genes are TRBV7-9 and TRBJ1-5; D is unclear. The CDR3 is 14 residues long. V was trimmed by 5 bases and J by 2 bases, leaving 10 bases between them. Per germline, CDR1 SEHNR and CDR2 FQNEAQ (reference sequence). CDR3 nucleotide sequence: TGTGCCAGCAGCCTTGGAGGAGGCAATCAGCCCCAGCATTTT. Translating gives CASSLGGGNQPQHF.

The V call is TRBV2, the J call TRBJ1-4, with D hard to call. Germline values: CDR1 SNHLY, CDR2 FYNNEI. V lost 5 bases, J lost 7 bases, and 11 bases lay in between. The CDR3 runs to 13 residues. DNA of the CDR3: TGTGCCAGCAGTTCAGGTTTAAGTGAAAAACTGTTTTTT. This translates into CASSSGLSEKLFF.

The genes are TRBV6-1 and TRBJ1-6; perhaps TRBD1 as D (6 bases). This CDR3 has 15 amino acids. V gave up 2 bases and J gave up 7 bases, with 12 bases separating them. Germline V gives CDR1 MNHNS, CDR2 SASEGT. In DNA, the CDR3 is TGTGCCAGCAGTGAAACCGGGACAAAGAATTCACCCCTCCACTTT. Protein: CASSETGTKNSPLHF.

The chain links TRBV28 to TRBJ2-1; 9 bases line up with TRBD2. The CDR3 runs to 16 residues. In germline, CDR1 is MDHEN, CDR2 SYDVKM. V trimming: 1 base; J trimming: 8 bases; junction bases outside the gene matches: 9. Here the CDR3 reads CASSLSAAGGPHEQFF. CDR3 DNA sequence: TGTGCCAGCAGTTTATCCGCGGCGGGGGGGCCACATGAGCAGTTCTTC.

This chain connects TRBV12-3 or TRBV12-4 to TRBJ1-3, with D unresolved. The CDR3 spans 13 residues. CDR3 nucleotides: TGTGCGGCTGGAGTAGACTCTGGAAACACCATATATTTT. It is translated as CAAGVDSGNTIYF.

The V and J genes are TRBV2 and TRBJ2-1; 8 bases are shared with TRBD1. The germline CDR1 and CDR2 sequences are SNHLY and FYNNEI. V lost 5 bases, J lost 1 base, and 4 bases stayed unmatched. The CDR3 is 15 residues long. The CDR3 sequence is CASSPDRGSYNEQFF. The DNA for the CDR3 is TGTGCCAGCAGTCCCGACAGGGGTTCCTACAATGAGCAGTTCTTC.